This is a list of T cell receptor beta chains from one sample in a study of shared clonotypes between healthy human individuals. Sequencing was performed with immunoSEQ multiplex PCR; in TCRdb, only in-frame clones are kept and a portion is missing. This sample has approximately 1.5 million clones, with around 98% found just once. The sample consisted of naive CD4+ T cells sorted from blood. Source of these receptors: a man younger than 40 in good health. The conserved cysteine and the conserved F or W are not part of the CDR3 here.

j_call cdr3_length v_call cdr3_aa
TRBJ2-5 13 TRBV9 ASSVSLAGEETQY
TRBJ2-7 11 TRBV19 ASSIAPDYEQY
TRBJ2-5 11 TRBV5-1 ASSLTVQETQY
TRBJ2-7 13 TRBV28 ASSFADRVSYEQY
TRBJ2-7 11 TRBV2 ASRGGQGYEQY
TRBJ1-2 11 TRBV10-2 ASSEGPNYGYT
TRBJ2-7 12 TRBV11-2 ASSGSGLSYEQY
TRBJ2-3 12 TRBV5-1 ASSPATSTDTQY
TRBJ2-3 12 TRBV5-1 AGRLAGSTDTQY
TRBJ2-7 11 TRBV5-1 ASTGSRGNEQY
TRBJ2-3 15 TRBV9 ASSVVAGGSSTDTQY
TRBJ2-3 13 TRBV7-8 ASSSGTSGTDTQY
TRBJ1-1 12 TRBV28 ASSLVGVDTEAF
TRBJ2-3 15 TRBV9 ASSLGVSSASTDTQY
TRBJ2-1 12 TRBV28 ASRAPGTYNEQF
TRBJ2-7 12 TRBV5-4 ASSLPGRPFEQY
TRBJ1-5 14 TRBV4-1 ASSQGGGQGNQPQH
TRBJ2-2 14 TRBV11-3 ASSHRAGPNTGELF
TRBJ2-7 10 TRBV25-1 ASRDRAYEQY
TRBJ2-1 13 TRBV9 ASSATSGTYNEQF
TRBJ1-1 11 TRBV18 ASSGQGNTEAF
TRBJ2-2 14 TRBV28 ASTLGGTARTGELF
TRBJ2-2 17 TRBV2 ASSRGLAGGPLNTGELF
TRBJ1-5 12 TRBV19 ASTPPWTGQPQH
TRBJ1-5 13 TRBV19 ASSIDKAGYQPQH
TRBJ1-1 12 TRBV18 ASSPLNRVTEAF
TRBJ1-5 13 TRBV6-5 ASSYSGDSNQPQH
TRBJ1-5 13 TRBV10-3 AISVGEGGNQPQH
TRBJ2-7 11 TRBV2 ASSTGGLYEQY
TRBJ2-7 14 TRBV28 ASSFLPGQGLDEQY
TRBJ2-2 11 TRBV19 ASWAPSNGELF
TRBJ1-2 14 TRBV15 ATSRVSGTGGFGYT
TRBJ2-5 14 TRBV7-9 ASRPPGLTTMETQY
TRBJ2-1 14 TRBV5-4 ASSPRSIGPTNEQF
TRBJ2-2 12 TRBV6-6 ASSYRVVPGELF
TRBJ2-2 11 TRBV5-4 ASSLGGTGELF
TRBJ1-4 13 TRBV5-1 ASSFQGTTNEKLF
TRBJ2-5 11 TRBV19 ASSPGRKETQY
TRBJ2-3 13 TRBV18 ASSHLAGVMDTQY
TRBJ2-5 11 TRBV11-3 ASSLGAQETQY
TRBJ2-7 12 TRBV18 ASSPRGAGGEQY
TRBJ2-4 12 TRBV13 ASRNGLAKNIQY
TRBJ2-5 12 TRBV7-9 ASTQGGRRETQY
TRBJ2-7 12 TRBV5-4 ASSPAGGPYEQY
TRBJ2-5 9 TRBV6-1 ASSRGETQY
TRBJ2-3 14 TRBV29-1 SAAGTSGALTDTQY
TRBJ1-1 11 TRBV18 ASSQSDNTEAF
TRBJ1-1 12 TRBV5-4 ASSLGVTVTEAF